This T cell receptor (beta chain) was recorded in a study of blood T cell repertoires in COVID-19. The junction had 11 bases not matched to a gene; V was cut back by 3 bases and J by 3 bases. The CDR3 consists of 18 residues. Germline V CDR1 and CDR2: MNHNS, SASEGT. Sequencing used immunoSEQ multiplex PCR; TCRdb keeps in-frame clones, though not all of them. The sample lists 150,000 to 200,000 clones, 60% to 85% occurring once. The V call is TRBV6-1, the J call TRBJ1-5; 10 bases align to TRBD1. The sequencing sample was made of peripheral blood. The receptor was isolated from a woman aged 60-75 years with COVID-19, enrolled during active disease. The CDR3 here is CASSERLTGGLNNQPQHF. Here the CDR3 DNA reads TGTGCCAGCAGTGAGCGTCTGACAGGGGGCCTCAACAATCAGCCCCAGCATTTT.